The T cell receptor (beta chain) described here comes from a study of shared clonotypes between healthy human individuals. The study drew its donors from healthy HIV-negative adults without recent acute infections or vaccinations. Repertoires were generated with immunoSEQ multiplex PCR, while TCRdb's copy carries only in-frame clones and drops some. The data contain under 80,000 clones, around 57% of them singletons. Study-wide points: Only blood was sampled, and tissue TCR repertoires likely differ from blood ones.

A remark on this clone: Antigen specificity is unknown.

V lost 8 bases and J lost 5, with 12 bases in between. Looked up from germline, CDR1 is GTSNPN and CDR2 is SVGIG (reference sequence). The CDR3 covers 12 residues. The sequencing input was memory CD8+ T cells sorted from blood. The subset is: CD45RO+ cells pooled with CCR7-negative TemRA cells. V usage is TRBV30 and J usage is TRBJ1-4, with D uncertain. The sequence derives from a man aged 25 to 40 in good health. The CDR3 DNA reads TGTGCCGCCGGACTGCTGAATGAAAAACTGTTTTTT. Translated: CAAGLLNEKLFF.